This T cell receptor (beta chain) is from a study of T cell changes during pregnancy in multiple sclerosis. The data were produced by immunoSEQ multiplex PCR, yet TCRdb's version contains in-frame clones alone and is incomplete. In the table there are approximately 30,000 clones, almost 90% of which are singletons. Germline lookup yields CDR1 MNHEY and CDR2 SMNVEV (reference sequence). V gave up 2 bases and J gave up 3 bases; unmatched junction bases: 2. The CDR3 contains 14 residues. This chain links TRBV27 with TRBJ1-1, with 8 bases matching TRBD1. The sequence was obtained from a female donor with multiple sclerosis, enrolled in a pregnancy study. Specimen: CD8+ T cells from peripheral blood mononuclear cells, collected after pregnancy. The CDR3 region has the DNA TGTGCCAGCAGTTTAGGACAGGGTGACACTGAAGCTTTCTTT. It codes for CASSLGQGDTEAFF.